What follows are 6 T cell receptor beta chains derived from one specimen sequenced in a study of T cells expressing NK-cell markers. TCRdb re-called the 5' RACE reads; one entry per CDR3 protein, DNA not given. This sample's table has about half a million distinct CDR3 sequences. The sample comprised blood T cells: a sorted CD56 or NKG2C T cell subset, CD4+ or CD8+ T cells, or bulk PBMC T cells (not recorded which). The receptors here all came from a woman between 50 and 59 years old in good health.

The chain has TRBV11-1 and TRBJ2-5; TCRdb picks TRBD1, but there is no DNA to check that call. CDR1 is SGHAT and CDR2 is FQDESV in the germline V gene (reference sequence). The CDR3 is 15 residues long. The CDR3 region is CASSTTRQAQETQYF.

This chain joins TRBV28 and TRBJ2-7; no DNA is available, so the TRBD1 call from TCRdb remains unchecked. CDR1 and CDR2 from the germline V gene are MDHEN and SYDVKM. The CDR3 loop spans 13 amino acids. CDR3: CASSWEGAGEQYF.

This chain uses TRBV5-4 with TRBJ2-1; TCRdb selects TRBD2, and the lack of DNA leaves this call unchecked. The CDR3 has 13 residues. The V gene's germline CDR1 is SGHNT and CDR2 YYREEE (reference sequence). CDR3: CASSPSPRDSLFF.

CDR3 residues: CATSSVESYNEQFF. The rearrangement joins TRBV24-1 to TRBJ2-1. This CDR3 comprises 14 residues. In germline, CDR1 is KGHDR, CDR2 SFDVKD.

The chain combines TRBV4-1 with TRBJ1-5; TCRdb outputs TRBD1, but without DNA this stays unchecked. The CDR3 loop spans 15 amino acids. Germline V gene sequence: CDR1 MGHRA, CDR2 YSYEKL. CDR3: CASSQVRQGGQPQHF.

The chain uses TRBV5-5 and TRBJ2-5; TCRdb's D call, TRBD1, is unchecked because there is no DNA. This CDR3 has 18 amino acids. Per germline, CDR1 SGHKS and CDR2 YYEKEE (reference sequence). CDR3 amino acids: CASSLGDRPPRRIETQYF.